This T cell receptor beta chain is drawn from a study of blood T cell repertoires in COVID-19. TCRdb's copy holds only in-frame clones and misses some; the assay was immunoSEQ multiplex PCR. The sample yields about 220,000 clones, around 88% seen once. The sequencing sample was made of peripheral blood. This clonotype originated in a woman aged 50 to 65 with acute or convalescent COVID-19.

This CDR3 reads CASSSQSSYNEKLFF. CDR3 sequence (DNA): TGTGCCAGCAGTTCTCAGTCTTCATATAATGAAAAACTGTTTTTT. The V and J genes are TRBV9 and TRBJ1-4; D is ambiguous. V lost 5 bases and J 4 bases, leaving 15 bases between the germline ends. This CDR3 comprises 15 residues. Germline values: CDR1 SGDLS, CDR2 YYNGEE. Looking up the rest from reference TRBV9 and TRBJ1-4 gives the full variable domain: DSGVTQTPKHLITATGQRVTLRCSPRSGDLSVYWYQQSLDQGLQFLIQYYNGEERAKGNILERFSAQQFPDLHSELNLSSLELGDSALYFCASSSQSSYNEKLFFGSGTQLSVL.